This T cell receptor (beta chain) was sequenced in a study of blood T cell repertoires in COVID-19 (dated by TCRdb to the early 2020s). Regarding the study in general: Samples from collaborators originated in the United States, Italy and Spain and spanned both the acute and convalescent phases of COVID-19. The prospective study material was composed of cDNA or gDNA derived from T cells, B-cell-depleted T cells, or PBMCs. Deeply sampled blood TCRbeta repertoires from subjects exposed to, actively infected with, or recovered from COVID-19 were included in the dataset. The repertoires were released in a freely available public database intended as a resource for research on the immune response to SARS-CoV-2. Samples were obtained from the ongoing ImmuneRACE study (first 160 participants) and from 1,254 subjects provided by 6 global collaborators. The sample metadata nearly always contained a de-identified subject ID, COVID-19 status, age in years and sex. Where available, HLA class I and class II types were taken from metadata supplied by the sample provider and were not determined by assay-based typing.

One collaborating source in Seattle enrolled patients while the patients were actively infected and followed the patients over time throughout the course of disease. Each collaborating institution followed its own protocols to collect whole blood in K2EDTA tubes. For TCRbeta analysis, collaborators shipped samples in one of three forms: frozen whole blood, isolated PBMCs, or DNA extracted from either of those sample types. Findings and caveats that apply to the study as a whole: The quantity of clinical and demographic metadata differed by source and by participant and was supplied without curation.

The immunoSEQ Assay, a bias-controlled multiplex PCR, was used to amplify TCRbeta CDR3 regions from genomic DNA. In the paper's pipeline: Within the assay, amplification of reference gene primers was used to estimate how many nucleated cells each sample contained. Sequence reads were collapsed and filtered to measure the absolute abundance of every unique TCRbeta CDR3 rearrangement. For each sample, productive Simpson clonality was calculated as the square root of Simpson's diversity index over productive rearrangements. In TCRdb, the immuneACCESS table is reduced to in-frame sequences with V and J assigned. These tables do not hold every clone; where another copy was compared, an unresolved V gene accounts for under half, and the others remain unexplained. From that table come the V and J calls and clone size; the DNA was used to work out D and trimming. In all, the sample holds roughly 60,000 clones, and about 91% of those were seen once. The ten biggest clones cover more than 3% of the sample.

CDR1 and CDR2, looked up from the germline V gene (reference sequence), are MNHEY and SMNVEV. Clipping removes 2 bases from V and 6 bases from J, with 7 as the unmatched junction base count. The CDR3 runs 15 amino acids, cysteine and phenylalanine included. The kept DNA is CDR3 alone, 45 bases in frame from the first base. About this clone itself: The antigen it recognizes is unknown. Base qualities were left out, and no much larger clone turns up one base away.

Source material: peripheral blood. The rearranged chain carries TRBV27 and TRBJ2-3; 8 central nucleotides agree with TRBD2. The TCR sequence derives from a man in his forties with COVID-19, enrolled during active disease. The nucleotide sequence reads TGTGCCAGCAGTTTAAGCGGGAGCGGCCTCGATACGCAGTATTTT. Its coded protein is CASSLSGSGLDTQYF.